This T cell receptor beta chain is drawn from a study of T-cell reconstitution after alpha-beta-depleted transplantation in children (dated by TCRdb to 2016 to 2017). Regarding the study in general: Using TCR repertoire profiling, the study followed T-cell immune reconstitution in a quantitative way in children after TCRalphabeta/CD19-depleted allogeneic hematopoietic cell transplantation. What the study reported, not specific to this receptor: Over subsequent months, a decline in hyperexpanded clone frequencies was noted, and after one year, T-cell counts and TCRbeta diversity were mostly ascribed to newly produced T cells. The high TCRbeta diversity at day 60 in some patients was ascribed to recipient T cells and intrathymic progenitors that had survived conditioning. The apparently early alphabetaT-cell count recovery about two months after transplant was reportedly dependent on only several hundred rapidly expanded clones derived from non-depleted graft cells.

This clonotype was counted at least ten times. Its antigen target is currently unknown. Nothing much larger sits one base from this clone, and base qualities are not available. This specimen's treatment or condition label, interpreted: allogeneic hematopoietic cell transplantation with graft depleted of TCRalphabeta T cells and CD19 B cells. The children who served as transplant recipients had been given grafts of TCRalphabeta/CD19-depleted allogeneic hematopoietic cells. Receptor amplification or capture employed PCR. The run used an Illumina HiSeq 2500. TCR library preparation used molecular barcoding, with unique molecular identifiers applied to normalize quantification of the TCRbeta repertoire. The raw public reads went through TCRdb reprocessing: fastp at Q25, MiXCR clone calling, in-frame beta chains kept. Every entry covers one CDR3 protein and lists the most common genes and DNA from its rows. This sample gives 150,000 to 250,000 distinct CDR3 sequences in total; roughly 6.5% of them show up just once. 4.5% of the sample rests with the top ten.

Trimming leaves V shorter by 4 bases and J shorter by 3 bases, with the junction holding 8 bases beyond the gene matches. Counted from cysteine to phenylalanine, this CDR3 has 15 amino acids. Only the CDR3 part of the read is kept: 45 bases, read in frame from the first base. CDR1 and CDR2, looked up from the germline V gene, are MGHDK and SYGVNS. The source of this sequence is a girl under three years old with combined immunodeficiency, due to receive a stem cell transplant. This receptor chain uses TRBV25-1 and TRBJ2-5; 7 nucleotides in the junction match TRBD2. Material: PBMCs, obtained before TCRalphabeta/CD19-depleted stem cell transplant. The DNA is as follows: TGTGCCAGCAGTGTTTCGGGACTAATAGAAGAGACCCAGTACTTC. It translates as CASSVSGLIEETQYF. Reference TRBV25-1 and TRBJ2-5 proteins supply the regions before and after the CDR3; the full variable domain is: EADIYQTPRYLVIGTGKKITLECSQTMGHDKMYWYQQDPGMELHLIHYSYGVNSTEKGDLSSESTVSRIRTEHFPLTLESARPSHTSQYLCASSVSGLIEETQYFGPGTRLLVL.